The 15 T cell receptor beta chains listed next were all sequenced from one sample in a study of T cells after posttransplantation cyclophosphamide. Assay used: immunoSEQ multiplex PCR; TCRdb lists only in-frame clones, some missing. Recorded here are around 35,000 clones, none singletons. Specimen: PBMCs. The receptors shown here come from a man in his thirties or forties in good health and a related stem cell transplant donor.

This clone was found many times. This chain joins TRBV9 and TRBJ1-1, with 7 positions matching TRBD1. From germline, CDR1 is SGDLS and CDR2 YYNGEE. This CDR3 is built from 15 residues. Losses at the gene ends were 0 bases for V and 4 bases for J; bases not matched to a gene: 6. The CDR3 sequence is CASSVGDSRSTEAFF. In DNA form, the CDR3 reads TGTGCCAGCAGCGTAGGGGACAGCAGGTCCACTGAAGCTTTCTTT.

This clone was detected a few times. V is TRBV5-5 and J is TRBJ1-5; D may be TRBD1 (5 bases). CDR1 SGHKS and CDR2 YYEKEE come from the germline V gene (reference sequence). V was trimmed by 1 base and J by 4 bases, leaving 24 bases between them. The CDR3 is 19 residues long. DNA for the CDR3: TGTGCCAGCAGCTTGAGGGGTTCGGTCGGGGGGTCCCGGAATCAGCCCCAGCATTTT. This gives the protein CASSLRGSVGGSRNQPQHF.

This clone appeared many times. CDR3: CASSQVAGMDTEAFF. As DNA, the CDR3 is TGCGCCAGCAGCCAAGTGGCGGGGATGGACACTGAAGCTTTCTTT. The chain joins TRBV4-3 to TRBJ1-1, with unresolved D. CDR3 length: 15 amino acids. Germline lookup yields CDR1 LGHNA and CDR2 YSLEER. The ends were cut back, 1 base at V and 3 bases at J, with 12 bases in the middle.

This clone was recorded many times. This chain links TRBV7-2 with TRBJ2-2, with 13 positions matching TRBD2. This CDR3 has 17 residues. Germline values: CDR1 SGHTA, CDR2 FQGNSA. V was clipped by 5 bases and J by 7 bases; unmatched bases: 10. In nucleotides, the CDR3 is TGTGCCAGCAGCCCGAGACTAGCGGGGGGCCTAATCGGGGAGCTGTTTTTT. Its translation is CASSPRLAGGLIGELFF.

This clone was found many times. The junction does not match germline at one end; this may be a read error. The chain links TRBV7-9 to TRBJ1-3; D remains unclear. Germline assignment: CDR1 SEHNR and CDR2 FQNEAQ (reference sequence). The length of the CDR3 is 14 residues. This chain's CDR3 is CASSLSLSPRQDNF. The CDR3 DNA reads TGTGCCAGCAGCTTATCCCTGAGTCCTCGCCAAGACAATTTT.

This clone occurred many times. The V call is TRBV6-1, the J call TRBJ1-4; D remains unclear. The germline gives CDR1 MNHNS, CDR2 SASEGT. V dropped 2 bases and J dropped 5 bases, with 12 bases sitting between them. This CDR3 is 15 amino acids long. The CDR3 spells CASSEKTGQNEKLFF. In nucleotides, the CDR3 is TGTGCCAGCAGTGAAAAGACGGGTCAGAATGAAAAACTGTTTTTT.

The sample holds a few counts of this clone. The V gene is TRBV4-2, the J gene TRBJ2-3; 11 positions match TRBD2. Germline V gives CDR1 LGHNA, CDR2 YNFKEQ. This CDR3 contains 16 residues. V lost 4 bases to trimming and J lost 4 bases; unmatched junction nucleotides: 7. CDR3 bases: TGTGCCAGCAGCCCCCTGACTAGCGGGGCTTCAGATACGCAGTATTTT. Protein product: CASSPLTSGASDTQYF.

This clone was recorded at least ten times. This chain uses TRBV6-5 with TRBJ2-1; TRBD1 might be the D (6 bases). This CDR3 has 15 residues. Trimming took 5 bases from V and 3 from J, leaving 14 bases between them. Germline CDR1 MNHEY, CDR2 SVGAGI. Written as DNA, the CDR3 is TGTGCCAGCAGTACTTCCACAGGGAGCTACAATGAGCAGTTCTTC. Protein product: CASSTSTGSYNEQFF.

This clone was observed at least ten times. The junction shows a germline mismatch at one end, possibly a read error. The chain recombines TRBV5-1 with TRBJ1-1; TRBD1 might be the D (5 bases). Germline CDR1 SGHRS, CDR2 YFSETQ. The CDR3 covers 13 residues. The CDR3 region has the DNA TGCGCCAGCAGCGCACCGGGACTCCCCGGGGCCGTCTTT. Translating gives CASSAPGLPGAVF.

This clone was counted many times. CDR3: CASSLFRVGVDTQYF. The CDR3 bases are TGTGCCAGCAGCTTATTCAGGGTAGGAGTAGATACGCAGTATTTT. The V call is TRBV7-2, the J call TRBJ2-3; D might be TRBD1 (5 bases). Germline CDR1 SGHTA, CDR2 FQGNSA. The CDR3 totals 15 residues. V gave up 2 bases and J gave up 5 bases, with 14 bases separating them.

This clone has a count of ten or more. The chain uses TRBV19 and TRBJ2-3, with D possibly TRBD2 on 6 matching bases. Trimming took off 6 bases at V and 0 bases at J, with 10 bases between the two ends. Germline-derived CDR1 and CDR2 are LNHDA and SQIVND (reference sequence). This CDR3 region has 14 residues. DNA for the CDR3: TGTGCCAGTAGACAGGCGGGGAGCACAGATACGCAGTATTTT. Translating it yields CASRQAGSTDTQYF.

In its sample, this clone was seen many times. The CDR3 region has the DNA TGTGCCAGCAGCTTCGGGTTTACTAATGAAAAACTGTTTTTT. This sequence encodes CASSFGFTNEKLFF. V and J are TRBV11-2 and TRBJ1-4; D not certain. The V end lost 3 bases, the J end lost 2 bases, and 7 bases lay between the germline ends. This CDR3 comprises 14 residues. The germline CDR1 and CDR2 sequences are SGHAT and FQNNGV.

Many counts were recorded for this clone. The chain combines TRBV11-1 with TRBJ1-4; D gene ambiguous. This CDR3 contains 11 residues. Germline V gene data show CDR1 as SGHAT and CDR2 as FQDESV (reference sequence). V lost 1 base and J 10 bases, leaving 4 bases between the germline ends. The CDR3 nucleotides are TGTGCCAGCAGCTTAGGAGGAAAACTGTTTTTT. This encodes CASSLGGKLFF.

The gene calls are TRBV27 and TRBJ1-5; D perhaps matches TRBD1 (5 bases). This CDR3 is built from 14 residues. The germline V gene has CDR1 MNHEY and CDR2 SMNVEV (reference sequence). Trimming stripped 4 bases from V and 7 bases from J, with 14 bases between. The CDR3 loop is CASSSLRGQQPQHF. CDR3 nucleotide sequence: TGTGCCAGCAGTTCGCTAAGGGGTCAGCAGCCCCAGCATTTT.

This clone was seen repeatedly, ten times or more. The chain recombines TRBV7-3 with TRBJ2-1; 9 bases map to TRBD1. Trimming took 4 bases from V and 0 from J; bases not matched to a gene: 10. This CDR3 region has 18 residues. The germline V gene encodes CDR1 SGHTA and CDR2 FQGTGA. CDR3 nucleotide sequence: TGTGCCAGCAGCTCCATTTCCGGGACAGGGACCTCCTACAATGAGCAGTTCTTC. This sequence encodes CASSSISGTGTSYNEQFF.